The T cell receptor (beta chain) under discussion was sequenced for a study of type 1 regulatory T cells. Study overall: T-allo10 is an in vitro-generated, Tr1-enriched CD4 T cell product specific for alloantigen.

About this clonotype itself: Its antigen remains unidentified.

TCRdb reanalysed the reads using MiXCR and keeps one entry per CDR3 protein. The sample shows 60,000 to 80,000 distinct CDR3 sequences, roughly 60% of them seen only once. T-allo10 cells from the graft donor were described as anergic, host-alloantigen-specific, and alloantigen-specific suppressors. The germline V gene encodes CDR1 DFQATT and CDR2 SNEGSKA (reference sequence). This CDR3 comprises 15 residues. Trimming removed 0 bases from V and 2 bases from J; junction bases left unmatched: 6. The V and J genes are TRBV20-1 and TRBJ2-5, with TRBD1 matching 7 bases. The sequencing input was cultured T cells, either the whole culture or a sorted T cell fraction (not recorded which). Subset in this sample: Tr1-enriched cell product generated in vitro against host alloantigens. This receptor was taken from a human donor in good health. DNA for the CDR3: TGCAGTGCTAGAGATGAGCGCAGGGGGCAAGAGACCCAGTACTTC. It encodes CSARDERRGQETQYF.